The 30 T cell receptor beta chains below all came from one sample that was sequenced in a study of human T cells and chemical hapten exposure. TCRdb reprocessed the RACE reads with MiXCR, giving one entry per CDR3 protein. The table lists some 100,000 distinct CDR3 sequences, less than 10% of them singletons. As for time point: patch test 2, 6 weeks after DPC sensitization. Treatment reported: therapeutic diphenylcyclopropenone sensitization with weekly scalp DPC. Sequenced here: whole blood, sampled in connection with sensitization to the hapten diphenylcyclopropenone (DPC). These receptors all come from a woman in her forties with alopecia areata. Some clones in this sample may be carry-over from other donors' samples.

This sequence joins TRBV3-1 and TRBJ1-1; 8 nucleotides line up with TRBD1. After removal of 6 bases from V and 1 base from J, the junction contained 4 bases not matched to a gene. In germline, CDR1 is LGHDT, CDR2 YNNKEL (reference sequence). This CDR3 has 14 amino acids. The CDR3 spells CASSRDRTNTEAFF. Written as DNA, the CDR3 is TGTGCCAGCAGTCGGGACAGGACGAACACTGAAGCTTTCTTT.

The chain joins TRBV4-3 to TRBJ2-7; 8 bases line up with TRBD2. Germline values: CDR1 LGHNA, CDR2 YSLEER. The CDR3 loop spans 15 amino acids. Trimming at V came to 5 bases and at J to 2 bases, leaving 8 bases not matched to a gene. The CDR3 nucleotides read TGCGCCAGCAGCTTACAGCGGGGGACGGCCTACGAGCAGTACTTC. Translated: CASSLQRGTAYEQYF.

This clonotype appeared many times. The gene calls are TRBV7-2 and TRBJ2-5, with D possibly called TRBD1 or TRBD2 (5 bases each). Trimming took 3 bases from V and 2 from J, leaving 13 bases between them. The CDR3 contains 15 residues. The germline V gene has CDR1 SGHTA and CDR2 FQGNSA. The CDR3 loop reads CASSLMGTAQETQYF. The DNA of the CDR3 is TGTGCCAGCAGCTTGATGGGGACGGCGCAAGAGACCCAGTACTTC.

This clonotype came up many times. This chain links TRBV6-6 with TRBJ2-3; 15 nucleotides line up with TRBD2. V was pared by 6 bases and J by 5 bases, with 9 bases of the junction left unmatched. This CDR3 region has 17 residues. Germline assignment: CDR1 MNHNY and CDR2 SVGAGI (reference sequence). CDR3 nucleotides: TGTGCCAGCAGCTCCCGGGGACTAGCGGGGGGTCAAGATACGCAGTATTTT. As protein: CASSSRGLAGGQDTQYF.

This clonotype was seen many times. The chain joins TRBV11-2 to TRBJ2-2, with D hard to call. The CDR3 is 16 residues long. The ends were cut back, 5 bases at V and 0 bases at J, with 13 bases in the middle. CDR1 and CDR2 (germline): SGHAT, FQNNGV. Written as DNA, the CDR3 is TGTGCCAGCAGCCCCATTAGGCAGGCGAACACCGGGGAGCTGTTTTTT. This gives the protein CASSPIRQANTGELFF.

The chain has TRBV27 and TRBJ2-2; 8 bases align to TRBD2. V lost 10 bases to trimming and J lost 4 bases; unmatched junction nucleotides: 8. Germline V CDR1 and CDR2: MNHEY, SMNVEV (reference sequence). This CDR3 has 14 residues. The CDR3 DNA sequence: TGTGCCACGGGGGGGTTCCGAGGCACCGGGGAGCTGTTTTTT. Translating gives CATGGFRGTGELFF.

Concerning this clonotype itself: One junction end does not reproduce the germline sequence, and a read error may be involved. The genes are TRBV19 and TRBJ2-6; D possibly matches TRBD1 or TRBD2 (5 bases each). The CDR3 totals 15 residues. Looked up from germline, CDR1 is LNHDA and CDR2 is SQIVND (reference sequence). For the CDR3, the DNA is TGTGCCAGCAGTATAACTGGGACCGGGGCCAACGTCCTGACTTTC. Its translation is CASSITGTGANVLTF.

There are a few counts of this clonotype. The gene calls are TRBV12-3 or TRBV12-4 and TRBJ2-3; 8 nucleotides align to TRBD2. The CDR3 has 16 amino acids. Losses at the gene ends were 3 bases for V and 1 base for J; bases not matched to a gene: 6. For the CDR3, the DNA is TGTGCCAGCAGTTTCTGGGCGGGGGGCCGCACAGATACGCAGTATTTT. It specifies CASSFWAGGRTDTQYF.

This clonotype has more than one count but fewer than ten. The rearrangement uses TRBV12-3 or TRBV12-4 and TRBJ1-3, with no clear D. Trimming left V 3 bases short and J 0 bases short, with 9 bases between. The CDR3 runs 15 residues. The chain's CDR3 is CASSFEGFSGNTIYF. The CDR3 region has the DNA TGTGCCAGCAGTTTTGAAGGGTTCTCTGGAAACACCATATATTTT.

A few counts support this clonotype. V and J are TRBV29-1 and TRBJ2-2; D unclear. CDR3 length: 11 residues. CDR1 SQVTM and CDR2 ANQGSEA come from the germline V gene. V lost 4 bases and J 8 bases, leaving 8 bases between the germline ends. CDR3 sequence reads: CSVGFVGELFF. The CDR3, as DNA: TGCAGCGTTGGTTTCGTGGGGGAGCTGTTTTTT.

This clonotype was recorded at least ten times. The chain is built from TRBV28 and TRBJ2-7; 7 nucleotides match TRBD1. The CDR3 contains 15 residues. Germline V gives CDR1 MDHEN, CDR2 SYDVKM. V was pared by 6 bases and J by 2 bases, with 10 bases of the junction left unmatched. This CDR3 reads CASSRPGTATYEQYF. In nucleotides, the CDR3 is TGTGCCAGCAGCCGACCCGGGACAGCTACCTACGAGCAGTACTTC.

This chain joins TRBV29-1 and TRBJ2-5, with 11 nucleotides matching TRBD2. CDR3 length: 14 amino acids. V lost 7 bases, J lost 1 base, and 5 bases stayed unmatched. Germline V lookup: CDR1 SQVTM, CDR2 ANQGSEA. DNA of the CDR3: TGCAGCGGATCGACTAGCGGGACCCAAGAGACCCAGTACTTC. It encodes CSGSTSGTQETQYF.

This clonotype was counted many times. Its ends do not fully match the called genes, so a read error is possible. The CDR3 region is CATSRTSLGQAQHF. CDR3 DNA: TGTGCCACCAGCAGGACTTCACTCGGTCAGGCCCAGCATTTT. The chain has TRBV15 and TRBJ1-5; D unclear. The CDR3 consists of 14 residues. Germline lookup yields CDR1 LNHNV and CDR2 YYDKDF (reference sequence).

This clonotype was recorded at least ten times. The V and J genes are TRBV3-1 and TRBJ1-2, with D hard to call. CDR1 is LGHDT, CDR2 YNNKEL, per germline (reference sequence). V lost 0 bases to trimming and J lost 5 bases, with 13 bases between them. The CDR3 totals 15 residues. CDR3 in amino acids: CASSQDPGMSYGYTF. CDR3 nucleotide sequence: TGTGCCAGCAGCCAAGATCCGGGGATGTCATATGGCTACACCTTC.

V is TRBV13 and J is TRBJ2-4, with 12 bases matching TRBD1. This CDR3 comprises 15 residues. The V and J ends lost 4 bases and 8 bases, in that order; junction bases with no gene match: 6. From germline, CDR1 is PRHDT and CDR2 FYEKMQ (reference sequence). The chain's CDR3 is CASSWEGQGADIQYF. CDR3 DNA sequence: TGTGCCAGCAGCTGGGAGGGACAGGGGGCAGACATTCAGTACTTC.

This clonotype was seen a few times. This chain links TRBV12-3 or TRBV12-4 with TRBJ1-5; D unresolved. V lost 4 bases and J lost 7, with 8 bases in between. The CDR3 spans 12 residues. The CDR3 DNA sequence: TGTGCCAGCAGTTCGCCGGGACAGCCCCAGCATTTT. Residues: CASSSPGQPQHF.

This clonotype was observed many times. The V gene is TRBV15, the J gene TRBJ1-3, with a weak D call TRBD1 (6 bases). Trimming took off 5 bases at V and 4 bases at J, with 15 bases between the two ends. The CDR3 is 15 amino acids. The germline CDR1 and CDR2 sequences are LNHNV and YYDKDF (reference sequence). CDR3 in DNA: TGTGCCACCAGCCCCTTAGGGGGTGCCGGAAACACCATATATTTT. Protein product: CATSPLGGAGNTIYF. Complete variable domain (other parts from reference TRBV15 and TRBJ1-3): DAMVIQNPRYQVTQFGKPVTLSCSQTLNHNVMYWYQQKSSQAPKLLFHYYDKDFNNEADTPDNFQSRRPNTSFCFLDIRSPGLGDTAMYLCATSPLGGAGNTIYFGEGSWLTVV.

The chain uses TRBV5-1 and TRBJ2-1, with 7 nucleotides matching TRBD2. V dropped 4 bases and J dropped 7; count of bases not matched to a gene: 14. Germline CDR1 reads SGHRS; CDR2 reads YFSETQ. The CDR3 sequence is 16 residues long. Here the CDR3 DNA reads TGCGCCAGCAGCCCCGCCCCTCGACTAGCCCTAAATGAGCAGTTCTTC. It encodes CASSPAPRLALNEQFF.

The CDR3 DNA reads TGCGCCAGCAGCCCATCTCGGGGACGGGGTACCTACGAGCAGTACTTC. It codes for CASSPSRGRGTYEQYF. The chain has TRBV4-3 and TRBJ2-7; D could derive from TRBD1 or TRBD2 (5 bases each). This CDR3 has 16 amino acids. Germline CDR1 LGHNA, CDR2 YSLEER. V was cut by 4 bases and J by 2 bases, with 18 bases left in between.

This clonotype turned up a few times. One end of the junction does not line up with germline, which may come from a read error. The chain joins TRBV4-1 to TRBJ2-7; D is tentatively TRBD1 or TRBD2 (5 bases each). The CDR3 has 14 residues. Per the germline V gene, CDR1 is MGHRA and CDR2 is YSYEKL. The CDR3 here is CASTQRDRDGEQYF. CDR3 nucleotides: TGCGCCAGCACCCAAAGGGATAGGGACGGCGAGCAGTACTTC.

With respect to this clonotype: Sequence at one end of the junction differs from germline and may be a read error. The chain links TRBV12-3 or TRBV12-4 to TRBJ2-3; TRBD2 matches 10 bases. The CDR3 loop spans 16 amino acids. CDR3: CAGSFYQAGGSDTQYF. CDR3 sequence (DNA): TGTGCCGGCAGTTTCTATCAAGCGGGGGGGTCAGATACGCAGTATTTT.

The table lists this clonotype with many counts. This sequence joins TRBV29-1 and TRBJ2-5, with TRBD2 as a possible D gene (5 bases). CDR1 and CDR2 (germline): SQVTM, ANQGSEA. The CDR3 runs to 12 residues. V lost 3 bases and J lost 7, with 12 bases in between. The CDR3: CSVDLAVGTQYF. CDR3 bases: TGCAGCGTTGACCTAGCAGTCGGGACCCAGTACTTC.

Concerning this clonotype: This may be a read error: a much more frequent sequence differs by one nucleotide. Lacking the conserved final phenylalanine or tryptophan, this CDR3 likely reflects a read error. The J gene is TRBJ1-2, the V gene TRBV7-6, with TRBD1 as a possible D gene (6 bases). The ends were cut back, 2 bases at V and 6 bases at J, with 10 bases in the middle. This CDR3 is 13 amino acids long. From germline, CDR1 is SGHVS and CDR2 FNYEAQ. The CDR3 sequence is CASSLQGKDGYTS. The CDR3 DNA sequence: TGTGCCAGCAGCTTACAGGGGAAGGATGGCTACACCTCC.

This chain connects TRBV4-1 to TRBJ1-2; D may be TRBD1 (5 bases). V lost 0 bases and J lost 7, with 18 bases in between. The CDR3 covers 16 residues. Germline V gene sequence: CDR1 MGHRA, CDR2 YSYEKL. The CDR3 DNA reads TGCGCCAGCAGCCAAGACCGGGCAGGGCTAATGCGTGGCTACACCTTC. Protein sequence: CASSQDRAGLMRGYTF.

This rearrangement joins TRBV29-1 to TRBJ2-3; 10 bases fit TRBD1. The CDR3 contains 15 residues. V gave up 7 bases and J gave up 3 bases; unmatched junction bases: 10. CDR1 is SQVTM and CDR2 is ANQGSEA in the germline V gene. The CDR3 coding sequence is TGCAGCGCAATTTCCGGGACAGGGGCGACAGATACGCAGTATTTT. Translated, it gives CSAISGTGATDTQYF.

In its sample, this clonotype was seen many times. The chain uses TRBV7-9 and TRBJ1-2; D uncertain. Germline assignment: CDR1 SEHNR and CDR2 FQNEAQ (reference sequence). The CDR3 covers 16 residues. V was shortened by 10 bases and J by 3 bases, with 24 bases between the two germline ends. The CDR3 here is CATPYRGLWSDYGYTF. CDR3 DNA sequence: TGTGCCACCCCTTATCGAGGGCTCTGGAGTGACTATGGCTACACCTTC.

This clonotype was found many times. The chain links TRBV29-1 to TRBJ1-2; D gene ambiguous. Trimming removed 3 bases at V and 8 bases at J, with 16 bases between. This CDR3 region has 13 residues. From germline, CDR1 is SQVTM and CDR2 ANQGSEA. The CDR3 loop reads CSVEWEERIGYTF. The CDR3, as DNA: TGCAGCGTTGAGTGGGAGGAGAGGATAGGCTACACCTTC.

This clonotype was recorded many times. This sequence joins TRBV18 and TRBJ2-3; D ambiguous. Germline CDR1 reads KGHSH; CDR2 reads LQKENI. This CDR3 has 12 residues. V lost 2 bases, J lost 5 bases, and 5 bases lay in between. This chain's CDR3 is CASSPTEDTQYF. The CDR3 DNA reads as TGTGCCAGCTCACCAACCGAAGATACGCAGTATTTT.

Here the CDR3 DNA reads TGTGCCAGCAGTCGGACAGGGGGCAAGACAGATACGCAGTATTTT. This translates into CASSRTGGKTDTQYF. The chain employs TRBV28 and TRBJ2-3; TRBD1 matches at 11 bases. The V and J ends lost 5 bases and 3 bases, in that order; junction bases with no gene match: 4. Germline lookup yields CDR1 MDHEN and CDR2 SYDVKM. There are 15 residues in the CDR3.

This clonotype was counted ten times or more. V usage is TRBV19 and J usage is TRBJ2-3; D is possibly TRBD2 (6 bases). Trimming took off 1 base at V and 10 bases at J, with 18 bases between the two ends. Germline V lookup: CDR1 LNHDA, CDR2 SQIVND (reference sequence). The CDR3 covers 15 residues. This CDR3 reads CASSIAGGITNAQYF. CDR3 DNA sequence: TGTGCCAGTAGTATAGCAGGAGGGATAACGAATGCGCAGTATTTT.